Below, 11 T cell receptor beta chains from the same sample are listed, as sequenced in a study of radiation and T cells in renal cell carcinoma. Time point: blood 4 weeks post-SBRT, at nephrectomy. Treatment in this sample: 15 Gy SBRT to primary tumor, nephrectomy 4 weeks later. Profiled with immunoSEQ multiplex PCR; TCRdb holds only in-frame clones, not every one. The sample lists about 170,000 clones, approximately 90% occurring once. This specimen was blood, taken from a patient whose treatment included radiotherapy and nephrectomy. The receptors originated from a woman between 45 and 65 years old with renal cell carcinoma.

This chain uses TRBV7-2 with TRBJ2-7, with D perhaps matching TRBD2 (6 bases). V was trimmed by 1 base and J by 4 bases, leaving 8 bases between them. This CDR3 has 13 amino acids. CDR1 and CDR2 (germline): SGHTA, FQGNSA. This CDR3 is CASSLGSGYEQYF. CDR3 DNA sequence: TGTGCCAGCAGCTTAGGTAGCGGTTACGAGCAGTACTTC.

The J gene is TRBJ2-7, the V gene TRBV2; weak D call: TRBD2 (5 bases). Germline lookup yields CDR1 SNHLY and CDR2 FYNNEI. This CDR3 has 12 residues. Deletions cut 3 bases from V and 9 bases from J, with 12 bases between. In DNA form, the CDR3 reads TGTGCCAGCAGTGACTCCGCCGAGGGGCAGTACTTC. This gives the protein CASSDSAEGQYF.

The rearrangement joins TRBV7-6 to TRBJ1-3; 9 bases fit TRBD1. The trim removed 0 bases at V and 4 bases at J, leaving 4 bases unmatched. Germline assignment: CDR1 SGHVS and CDR2 FNYEAQ. This CDR3 contains 16 residues. CDR3 coding DNA: TGTGCCAGCAGCTTAGCGGGACAGGGCTCCGGAAACACCATATATTTT. As protein: CASSLAGQGSGNTIYF.

The chain links TRBV15 to TRBJ1-5; D not certain. Germline loops: CDR1 LNHNV, CDR2 YYDKDF (reference sequence). CDR3 length equals 15 residues. Between the trimmed V and J ends, which lost 0 bases and 2 bases, there was a span of 8 bases. Written as DNA, the CDR3 is TGTGCCACCAGCAGAGATGAAATCCGCAATCAGCCCCAGCATTTT. Translated, it gives CATSRDEIRNQPQHF.

This chain joins TRBV28 and TRBJ2-1, with D perhaps matching TRBD2 (6 bases). Germline-derived CDR1 and CDR2 are MDHEN and SYDVKM. The V end lost 3 bases, the J end lost 0 bases, and 9 bases lay between the germline ends. This CDR3 is 15 amino acids long. DNA for the CDR3: TGTGCCAGCAGTTTTTACGGGAGCTCCTACAATGAGCAGTTCTTC. Translating it yields CASSFYGSSYNEQFF.

The chain couples TRBV6-5 to TRBJ2-2; TRBD1 might be the D (5 bases). Germline assignment: CDR1 MNHEY and CDR2 SVGAGI. V was trimmed by 8 bases and J by 3 bases, leaving 10 bases between them. This CDR3 contains 13 residues. CDR3 amino acids: CASFTQDTGELFF. The CDR3 DNA sequence: TGTGCCAGCTTTACACAGGACACCGGGGAGCTGTTTTTT.

The gene calls are TRBV6-5 and TRBJ1-3, with TRBD1 matching over 7 bases. V dropped 7 bases and J dropped 3; count of bases not matched to a gene: 6. The CDR3 runs to 14 residues. Per germline, CDR1 MNHEY and CDR2 SVGAGI. The CDR3 DNA follows: TGTGCCAGCAAAACTGACAGGGTTGGAAACACCATATATTTT. This codes for CASKTDRVGNTIYF.

The V call is TRBV14, the J call TRBJ2-5; 7 nucleotides line up with TRBD1. V gave up 6 bases and J gave up 3 bases; unmatched junction bases: 7. Germline CDR1 and CDR2: SGHDN and FVKESK. The CDR3 extends over 14 amino acids. CDR3 residues: CASSPGQPEETQYF. The CDR3 DNA is TGTGCCAGCAGTCCGGGACAGCCGGAAGAGACCCAGTACTTC.

The chain has TRBV7-9 and TRBJ2-7, with D perhaps TRBD1 or TRBD2 (6 bases each). The germline CDR1 and CDR2 sequences are SEHNR and FQNEAQ (reference sequence). Trimming took 1 base from V and 5 from J, leaving 9 bases between them. The CDR3 is 13 amino acids. The CDR3 sequence: CASSLGGAHEQYF. The CDR3 bases are TGTGCCAGCAGCTTAGGGGGGGCCCACGAGCAGTACTTC.

The chain recombines TRBV6-5 with TRBJ1-2; no reliable D call. Germline assignment: CDR1 MNHEY and CDR2 SVGAGI. V was trimmed by 0 bases and J by 2 bases, leaving 7 bases between them. The CDR3 is made up of 14 amino acids. CDR3 region: CASSYSEGNYGYTF. The CDR3 coding sequence is TGTGCCAGCAGTTACTCAGAAGGGAACTATGGCTACACCTTC.

CDR3 amino acids: CASRDDPFDEQYF. As DNA, the CDR3 is TGTGCCAGTAGGGATGATCCGTTTGACGAGCAGTACTTC. The chain is built from TRBV19 and TRBJ2-7, with D uncertain. The CDR3 is 13 amino acids. In germline, CDR1 is LNHDA, CDR2 SQIVND (reference sequence). The V end was cut by 6 bases, the J end by 5 bases, with 14 bases between.